The present T cell receptor beta chain was sequenced within a study of blood T cell repertoires in COVID-19. This clone appeared a single time. Produced via immunoSEQ multiplex PCR; TCRdb's table is partial and in-frame only. The table has under 300,000 clones, around 83% seen once. Germline V CDR1 and CDR2: SNHLY, FYNNEI. V was trimmed by 6 bases and J by 8 bases, leaving 14 bases between them. The CDR3 loop spans 14 amino acids. This TCR came from a woman in her 40s who had recovered from COVID-19. V and J are TRBV2 and TRBJ1-6; weak D call: TRBD1 (5 bases). The sample comprised peripheral blood. CDR3 amino acids: CASSPRRGDSPLHF. The CDR3 DNA follows: TGTGCCAGCAGCCCCCGACGGGGGGATTCACCCCTCCACTTT.